This TCR beta chain derives from a study of somatic mutations in cytotoxic T cells in rheumatoid arthritis (dated by TCRdb to about 2017). Study-wide context: A FACSAria II or Sony SH800 was used to flow-sort some V beta antibody-stained T-cell populations at nearly 100% purity, and TCRB sequencing was also done on sorted V beta1+ cells. Whether expanded CD8+ T-cell clones in untreated, newly diagnosed rheumatoid arthritis carry somatic mutations was the study question, and clonality was characterized with TCRB deep sequencing. For 65 rheumatoid arthritis patients and roughly 22 healthy controls, TCRB deep sequencing was carried out. Patients and controls did not essentially differ in median age, which was nearly identical between the groups. Findings and caveats that apply to the study as a whole: In about an eighth of the roughly 65 patients, more than 20% of CD8+ cells belonged to the largest CD8+ clone, while several identical CD8+ TCRB sequences were shared between blood and synovial fluid. Viral specificity could not be ruled out by absence from virus-specific databases, and the antigen targets of the expanded CD8+ clones remained unknown. In patients, CD8+ clonality rose with age (Spearman r ~ 0.5), which was not the case in healthy controls. There was no significant difference in CD8+ T-cell clonality between rheumatoid arthritis patients and age-matched healthy controls. The slight TRBV07 underrepresentation in patients was not adjusted for multiple comparisons.

The CDR3 sequence holds 18 residues, the cysteine and phenylalanine included. The retained sequence is limited to the CDR3, 54 bases, with the frame set at the first base. At the junction V is shortened by 4 bases and J by 3 bases, with 23 bases in between. As encoded in the germline V gene, CDR1 is MDHEN while CDR2 is SYDVKM. In regard to this clone: Which antigen it targets is not known. Base qualities are not provided; no much larger clone lies one nucleotide away.

TCRB CDR3 sequencing used the immunoSEQ assay on genomic DNA. Per the original workflow: Only productive TCRB rearrangements were included in the analyses. Clonality was expressed as a Shannon entropy-based productive clonality index, with each clone defined by a unique TCRB CDR3 sequence. The template counts of each clone relative to the total templates per sample were used to calculate repertoire overlap between two samples. V-gene usage measured by flow cytometry correlated with TCRB sequencing V-gene usage, with a Spearman r of 0.6 to 0.7. TCRdb mirrors the immuneACCESS table, restricted to in-frame sequences. Some clones are absent from its copies; in checked studies, under half trace to an unresolved V gene, and the reason for the others is unknown. The D gene and trimming were derived from the DNA, and the V and J assignments and clone size from that table. The sample profile shows around 23,000 clones; roughly 70% of them were found once. The ten largest clones capture 7.5% to 10% of the sample.

Healthy controls were 20 blood donors whose buffy coats were used, with a median age of approximately 60 years (range about 21-80) and around 55% female. Positive magnetic bead selection on an AutoMACS was used to isolate CD4+ and CD8+ cells, with flow cytometry used to check purity. Peripheral blood mononuclear cells were isolated by Ficoll-Paque PLUS density gradient separation. Using Nucleospin Tissue or Tissue XS kits, DNA was extracted from CD4-enriched, CD8-enriched or PBMC samples, with quantification by a Qubit 2.0 fluorometer. Sequences were obtained from CD8+ T cells sorted from blood. The clonotype comes from a woman younger than 30 in good health. The chain is encoded by TRBV28 joined to TRBJ2-3, with a weak D call of TRBD2 (7 bases match). The CDR3 reads as follows: CASSSPIRRGRETDTQYF. The bases read TGTGCCAGCAGTTCTCCAATCCGGCGGGGGCGGGAAACAGATACGCAGTATTTT.